This entry describes one T cell receptor beta chain. Its specificity is not known. The sample is drawn from a study of OX40 agonist ivuxolimab in advanced cancers. Study overall: Three patients responded partially, comprising one with hepatocellular carcinoma and two with cutaneous melanoma.

Whole-study results and caveats: Clonal expansion in partial responders at 0.1-3.0 mg/kg ranked among the lowest.

Germline V CDR1 and CDR2: PRHDT, FYEKMQ (reference sequence). The CDR3 is 17 residues long. The junction had 9 bases not matched to a gene; V was cut back by 5 bases and J by 1 base. The protocol was immunoSEQ multiplex PCR, while the TCRdb copy is restricted to in-frame clones and leaves out a portion. There are about 30,000 clones in the sample; about nine tenths occur only once, and about 9.4% lies in the top ten. Sequences were derived from CD4+ or CD8+ T cells sorted from blood, sampled in a trial of the OX40 agonist ivuxolimab. The chain uses TRBV13 and TRBJ2-2, with TRBD1 identical over 8 bases. This TCR derives from an adult with an advanced solid tumor such as melanoma, head and neck, liver or kidney cancer. The CDR3 DNA is TGTGCCAGCAGCCTAGCCTTTGGACAGGGGAACACCGGGGAGCTGTTTTTT. It yields the protein CASSLAFGQGNTGELFF.